This TCR beta chain stems from a study of beta chain features in type 1 diabetes. Investigators reverse transcribed all isolated RNA, so they sequenced expressed TCRB transcripts. Measured with immunoSEQ multiplex PCR; TCRdb has only the in-frame clones, and not every one. The table lists about 360,000 clones, roughly 12% of them singletons. This clone was recorded a few times. Trimming at V came to 3 bases and at J to 3 bases, leaving 2 bases not matched to a gene. Germline values: CDR1 SGHTA, CDR2 FQGNSA. This CDR3 is built from 14 residues. This TCR was sampled from a man aged 18-30 years in good health. Sequenced material: naive CD4+ T cells from blood. The V and J genes are TRBV7-2 and TRBJ2-1; the match to TRBD1 covers 7 bases. In nucleotides, the CDR3 is TGTGCCAGCAGCTTCGGGACAGACTACAATGAGCAGTTCTTC. Translation gives CASSFGTDYNEQFF.